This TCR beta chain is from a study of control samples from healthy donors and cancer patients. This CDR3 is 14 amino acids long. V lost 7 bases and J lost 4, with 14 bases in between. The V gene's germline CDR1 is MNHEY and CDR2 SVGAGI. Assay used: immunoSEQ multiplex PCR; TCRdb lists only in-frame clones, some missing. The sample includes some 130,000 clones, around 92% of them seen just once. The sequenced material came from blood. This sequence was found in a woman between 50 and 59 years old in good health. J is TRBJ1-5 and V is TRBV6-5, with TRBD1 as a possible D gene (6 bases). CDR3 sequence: CASNPRTANQPQHF. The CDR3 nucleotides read TGTGCCAGCAACCCCAGGACAGCAAATCAGCCCCAGCATTTT.